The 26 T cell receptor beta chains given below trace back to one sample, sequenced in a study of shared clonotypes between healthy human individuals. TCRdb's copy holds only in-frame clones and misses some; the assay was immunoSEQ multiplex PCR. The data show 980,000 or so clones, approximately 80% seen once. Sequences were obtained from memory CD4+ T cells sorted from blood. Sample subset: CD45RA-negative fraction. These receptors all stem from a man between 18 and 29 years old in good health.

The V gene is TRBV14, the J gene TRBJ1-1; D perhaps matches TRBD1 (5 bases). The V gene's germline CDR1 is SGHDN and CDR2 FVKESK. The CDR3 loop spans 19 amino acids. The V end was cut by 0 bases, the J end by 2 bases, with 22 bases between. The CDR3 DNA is TGTGCCAGCAGCCAAGAGGATAGGGCGGAGGGGCCAAAAAACACTGAAGCTTTCTTT. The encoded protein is CASSQEDRAEGPKNTEAFF.

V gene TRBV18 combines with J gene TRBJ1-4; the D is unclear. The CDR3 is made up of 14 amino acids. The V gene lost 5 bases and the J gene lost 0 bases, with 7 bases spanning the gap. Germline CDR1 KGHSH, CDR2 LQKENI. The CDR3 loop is CASSKQPTNEKLFF. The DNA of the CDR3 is TGTGCCAGCTCAAAACAACCAACTAATGAAAAACTGTTTTTT.

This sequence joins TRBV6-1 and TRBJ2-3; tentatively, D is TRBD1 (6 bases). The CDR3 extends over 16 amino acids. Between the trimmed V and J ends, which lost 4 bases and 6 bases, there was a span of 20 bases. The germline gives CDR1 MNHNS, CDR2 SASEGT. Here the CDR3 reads CASSGPGTRVGDTQYF. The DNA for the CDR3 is TGTGCCAGCAGTGGACCCGGGACACGGGTAGGGGATACGCAGTATTTT.

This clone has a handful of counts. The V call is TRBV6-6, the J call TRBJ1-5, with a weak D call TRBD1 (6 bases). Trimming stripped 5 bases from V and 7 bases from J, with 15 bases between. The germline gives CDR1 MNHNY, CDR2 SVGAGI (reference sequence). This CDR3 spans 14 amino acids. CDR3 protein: CASSKVQGFQPQHF. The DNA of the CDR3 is TGTGCCAGCAGTAAAGTTCAGGGGTTCCAGCCCCAGCATTTT.

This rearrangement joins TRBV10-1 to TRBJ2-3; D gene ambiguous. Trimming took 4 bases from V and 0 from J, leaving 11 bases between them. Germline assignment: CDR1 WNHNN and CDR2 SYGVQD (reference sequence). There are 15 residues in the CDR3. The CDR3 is CASSVSPHSTDTQYF. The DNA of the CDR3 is TGCGCCAGCAGTGTCTCTCCCCATAGCACAGATACGCAGTATTTT.

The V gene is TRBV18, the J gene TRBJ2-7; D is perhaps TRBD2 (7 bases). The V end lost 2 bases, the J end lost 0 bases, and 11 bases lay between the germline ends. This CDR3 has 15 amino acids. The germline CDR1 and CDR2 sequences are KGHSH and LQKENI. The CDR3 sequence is CASSPGRGSSYEQYF. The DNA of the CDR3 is TGTGCCAGCTCACCAGGGAGGGGGAGCTCCTACGAGCAGTACTTC.

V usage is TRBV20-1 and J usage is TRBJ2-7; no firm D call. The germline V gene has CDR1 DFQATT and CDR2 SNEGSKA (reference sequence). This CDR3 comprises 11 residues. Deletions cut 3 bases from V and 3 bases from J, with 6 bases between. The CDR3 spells CSASWGYEQYF. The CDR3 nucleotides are TGCAGTGCTAGTTGGGGCTACGAGCAGTACTTC.

CDR3 nucleotide sequence: TGCGCCAGCAGCTCGGAGGACTCCTACAATGAGCAGTTCTTC. Protein sequence: CASSSEDSYNEQFF. This chain links TRBV5-1 with TRBJ2-1; possible D gene TRBD2, 5 bases. The length of the CDR3 is 14 residues. Trimming took 3 bases from V and 0 from J, leaving 7 bases between them. From germline, CDR1 is SGHRS and CDR2 YFSETQ.

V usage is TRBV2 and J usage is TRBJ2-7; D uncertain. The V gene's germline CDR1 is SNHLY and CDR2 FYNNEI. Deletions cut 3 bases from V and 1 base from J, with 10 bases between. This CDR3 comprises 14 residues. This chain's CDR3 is CASSDLGTSYEQYF. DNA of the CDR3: TGTGCCAGCAGTGACCTGGGTACATCCTACGAGCAGTACTTC.

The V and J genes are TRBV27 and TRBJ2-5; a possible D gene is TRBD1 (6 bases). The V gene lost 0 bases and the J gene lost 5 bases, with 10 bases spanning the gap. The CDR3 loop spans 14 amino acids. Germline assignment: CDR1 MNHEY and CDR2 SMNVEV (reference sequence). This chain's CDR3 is CASSLSQGGETQYF. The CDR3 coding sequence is TGTGCCAGCAGTTTATCACAGGGCGGGGAGACCCAGTACTTC.

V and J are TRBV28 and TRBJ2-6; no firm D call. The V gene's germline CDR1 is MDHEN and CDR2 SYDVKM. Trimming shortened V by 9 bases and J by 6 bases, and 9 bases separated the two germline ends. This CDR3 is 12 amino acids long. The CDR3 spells CASQYQANVLTF. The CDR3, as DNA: TGTGCCAGTCAGTATCAGGCCAACGTCCTGACTTTC.

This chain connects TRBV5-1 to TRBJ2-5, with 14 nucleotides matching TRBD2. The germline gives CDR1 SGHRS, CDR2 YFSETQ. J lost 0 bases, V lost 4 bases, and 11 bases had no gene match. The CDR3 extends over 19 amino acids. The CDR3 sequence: CASSRGLAGVTRYQETQYF. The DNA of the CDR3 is TGCGCCAGCAGCCGGGGACTAGCGGGAGTGACCCGGTACCAAGAGACCCAGTACTTC.

CDR3 region: CASSWGPSSYEQYF. The CDR3 DNA follows: TGTGCCAGCAGCTGGGGGCCCAGCTCCTACGAGCAGTACTTC. The chain is built from TRBV5-6 and TRBJ2-7, with D possibly TRBD1 on 6 matching bases. The CDR3 totals 14 residues. With 3 bases removed from V and 0 bases from J, the gap between germline ends came to 10 bases. The germline gives CDR1 SGHDT, CDR2 YYEEEE.

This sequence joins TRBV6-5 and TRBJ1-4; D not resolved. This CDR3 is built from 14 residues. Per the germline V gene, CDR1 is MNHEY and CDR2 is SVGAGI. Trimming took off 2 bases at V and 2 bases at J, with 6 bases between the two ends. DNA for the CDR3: TGTGCCAGCAGTTACCTGGGGACTAATGAAAAACTGTTTTTT. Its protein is CASSYLGTNEKLFF.

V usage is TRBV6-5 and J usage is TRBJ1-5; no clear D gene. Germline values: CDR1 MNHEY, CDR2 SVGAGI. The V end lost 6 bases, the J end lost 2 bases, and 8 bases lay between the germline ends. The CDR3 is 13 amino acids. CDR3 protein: CASSPKGNQPQHF. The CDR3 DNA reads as TGTGCCAGCAGCCCTAAAGGCAATCAGCCCCAGCATTTT.

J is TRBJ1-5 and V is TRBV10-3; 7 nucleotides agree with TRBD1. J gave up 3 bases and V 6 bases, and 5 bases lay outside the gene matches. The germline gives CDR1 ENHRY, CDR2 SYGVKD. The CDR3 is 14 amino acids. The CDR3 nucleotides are TGTGCCATCAGCTCCGACAGGGACAATCAGCCCCAGCATTTT. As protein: CAISSDRDNQPQHF.

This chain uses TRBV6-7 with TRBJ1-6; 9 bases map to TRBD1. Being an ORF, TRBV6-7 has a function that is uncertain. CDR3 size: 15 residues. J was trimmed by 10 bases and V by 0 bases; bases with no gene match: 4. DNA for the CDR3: TGTGCCAGCAGTTACTCGGGGACAGGGACCTCACCCCTCCACTTT. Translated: CASSYSGTGTSPLHF.

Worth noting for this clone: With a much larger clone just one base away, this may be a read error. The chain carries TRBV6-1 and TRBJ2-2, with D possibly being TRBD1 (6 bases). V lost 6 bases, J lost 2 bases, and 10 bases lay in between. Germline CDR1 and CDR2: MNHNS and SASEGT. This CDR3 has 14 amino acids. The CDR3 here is CASSSGTNTGELFF. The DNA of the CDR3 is TGTGCCAGCAGCTCCGGGACAAACACCGGGGAGCTGTTTTTT.

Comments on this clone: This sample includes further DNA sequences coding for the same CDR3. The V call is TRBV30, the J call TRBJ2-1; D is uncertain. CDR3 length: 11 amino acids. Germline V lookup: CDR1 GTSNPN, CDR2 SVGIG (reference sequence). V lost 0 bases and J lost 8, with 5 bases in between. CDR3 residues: CAWSVRYEQFF. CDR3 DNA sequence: TGTGCCTGGAGTGTACGCTATGAGCAGTTCTTC.

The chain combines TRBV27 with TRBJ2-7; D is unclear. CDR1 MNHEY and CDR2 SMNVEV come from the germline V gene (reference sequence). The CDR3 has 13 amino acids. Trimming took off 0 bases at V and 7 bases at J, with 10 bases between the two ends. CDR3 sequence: CASSLSYLGEQYF. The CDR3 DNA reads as TGTGCCAGCAGTTTATCGTACTTAGGGGAGCAGTACTTC.

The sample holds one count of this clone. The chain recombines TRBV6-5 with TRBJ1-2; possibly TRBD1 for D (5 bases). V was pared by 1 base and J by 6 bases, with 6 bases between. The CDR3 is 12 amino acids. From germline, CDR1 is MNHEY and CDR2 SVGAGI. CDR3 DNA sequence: TGTGCCAGCAGTTACTTGGGGGATGGCTACACCTTC. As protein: CASSYLGDGYTF.

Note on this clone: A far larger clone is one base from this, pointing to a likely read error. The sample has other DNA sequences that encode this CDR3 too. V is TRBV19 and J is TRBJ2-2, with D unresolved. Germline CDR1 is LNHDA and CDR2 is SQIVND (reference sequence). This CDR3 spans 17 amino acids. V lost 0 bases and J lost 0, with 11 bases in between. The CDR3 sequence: CASSIDSDGANTGELFF. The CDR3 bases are TGTGCCAGTAGTATAGACTCGGATGGAGCGAACACCGGGGAGCTGTTTTTT.

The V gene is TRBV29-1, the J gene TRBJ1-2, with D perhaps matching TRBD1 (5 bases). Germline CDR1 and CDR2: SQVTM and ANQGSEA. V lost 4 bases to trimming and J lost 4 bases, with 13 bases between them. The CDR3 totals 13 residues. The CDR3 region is CSVGGDGLYGYTF. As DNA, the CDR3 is TGCAGCGTTGGAGGGGATGGGCTCTATGGCTACACCTTC.

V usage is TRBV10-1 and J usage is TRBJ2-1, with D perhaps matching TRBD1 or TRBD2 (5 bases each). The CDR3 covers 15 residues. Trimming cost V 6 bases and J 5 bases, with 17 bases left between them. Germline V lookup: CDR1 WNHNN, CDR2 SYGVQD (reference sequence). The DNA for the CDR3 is TGCGCCAGCAGCCCTCAGGGACGACCAGACAATGAGCAGTTCTTC. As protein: CASSPQGRPDNEQFF.

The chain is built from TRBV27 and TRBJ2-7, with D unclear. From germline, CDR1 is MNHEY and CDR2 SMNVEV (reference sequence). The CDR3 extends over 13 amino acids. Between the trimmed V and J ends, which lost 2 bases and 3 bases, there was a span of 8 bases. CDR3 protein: CASSLDWGYEQYF. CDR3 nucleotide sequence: TGTGCCAGCAGTTTAGACTGGGGCTACGAGCAGTACTTC.

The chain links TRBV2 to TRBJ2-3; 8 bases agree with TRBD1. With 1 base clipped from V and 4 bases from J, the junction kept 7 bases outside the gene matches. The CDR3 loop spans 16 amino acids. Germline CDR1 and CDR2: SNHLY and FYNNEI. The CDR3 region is CASSEDRTGSADTQYF. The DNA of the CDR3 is TGTGCCAGCAGTGAAGACCGGACAGGGAGCGCAGATACGCAGTATTTT.